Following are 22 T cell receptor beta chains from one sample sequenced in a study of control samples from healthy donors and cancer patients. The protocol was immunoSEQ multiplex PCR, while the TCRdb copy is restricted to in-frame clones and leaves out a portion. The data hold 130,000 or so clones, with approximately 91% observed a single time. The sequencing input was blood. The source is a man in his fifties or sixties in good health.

CDR3 sequence (DNA): TGTGCCAGCAGCTCGGGACTAGCGGGGTACAATGAGCAGTTCTTC. It translates to CASSSGLAGYNEQFF. V is TRBV9 and J is TRBJ2-1; 13 bases are a match to TRBD2. CDR1 is SGDLS and CDR2 is YYNGEE in the germline V gene. This CDR3 has 15 amino acids. The ends lost 4 bases at V and 4 bases at J; junction bases unmatched: 2.

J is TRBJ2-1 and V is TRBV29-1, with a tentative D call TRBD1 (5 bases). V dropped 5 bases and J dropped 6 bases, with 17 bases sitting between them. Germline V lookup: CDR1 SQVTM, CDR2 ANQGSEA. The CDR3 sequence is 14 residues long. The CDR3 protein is CSVPQPDRINEQFF. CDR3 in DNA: TGCAGCGTTCCCCAACCCGACAGAATCAATGAGCAGTTCTTC.

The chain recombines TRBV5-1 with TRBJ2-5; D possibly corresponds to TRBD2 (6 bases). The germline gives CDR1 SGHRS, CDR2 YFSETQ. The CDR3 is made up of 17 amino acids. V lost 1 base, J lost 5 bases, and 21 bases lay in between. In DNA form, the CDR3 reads TGCGCCAGCAGCTTGTATGCTAGCGACATGTCAATGGAGACCCAGTACTTC. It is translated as CASSLYASDMSMETQYF.

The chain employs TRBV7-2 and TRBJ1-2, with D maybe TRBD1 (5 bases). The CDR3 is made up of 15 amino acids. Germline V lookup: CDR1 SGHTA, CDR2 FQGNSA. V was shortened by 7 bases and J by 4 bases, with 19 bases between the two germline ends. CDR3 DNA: TGTGCCAGCACCCCAGGCAGAGGGGAGGGCTATGGCTACACCTTC. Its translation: CASTPGRGEGYGYTF.

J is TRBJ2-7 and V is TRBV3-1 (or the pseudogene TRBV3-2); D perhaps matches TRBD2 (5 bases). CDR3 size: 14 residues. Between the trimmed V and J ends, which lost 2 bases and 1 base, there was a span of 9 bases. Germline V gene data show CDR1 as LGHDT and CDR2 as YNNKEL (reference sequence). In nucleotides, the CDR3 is TGTGCCAGCAGCCAAATCGGGGTTTCCTACGAGCAGTACTTC. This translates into CASSQIGVSYEQYF.

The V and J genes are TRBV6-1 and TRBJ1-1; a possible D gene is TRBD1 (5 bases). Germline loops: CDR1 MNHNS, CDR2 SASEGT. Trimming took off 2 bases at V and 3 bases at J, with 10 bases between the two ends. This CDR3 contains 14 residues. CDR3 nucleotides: TGTGCCAGCAGTGAATCTGGGGGGGACACTGAAGCTTTCTTT. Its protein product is CASSESGGDTEAFF.

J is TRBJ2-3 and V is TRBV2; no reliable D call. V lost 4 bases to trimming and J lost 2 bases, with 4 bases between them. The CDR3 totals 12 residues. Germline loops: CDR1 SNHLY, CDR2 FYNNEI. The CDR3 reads CASSVDTDTQYF. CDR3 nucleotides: TGTGCCAGCAGTGTTGACACAGATACGCAGTATTTT.

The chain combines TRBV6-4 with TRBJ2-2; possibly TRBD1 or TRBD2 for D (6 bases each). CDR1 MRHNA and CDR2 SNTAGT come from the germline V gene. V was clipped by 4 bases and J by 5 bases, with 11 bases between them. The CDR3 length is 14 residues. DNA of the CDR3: TGTGCCAGCAGTGTTGAGGGGGGAACCGGGGAGCTGTTTTTT. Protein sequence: CASSVEGGTGELFF.

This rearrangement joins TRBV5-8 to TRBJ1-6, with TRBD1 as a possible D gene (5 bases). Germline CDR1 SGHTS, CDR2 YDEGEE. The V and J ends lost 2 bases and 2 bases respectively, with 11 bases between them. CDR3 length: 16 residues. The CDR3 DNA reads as TGTGCCAGCAGCTTAGCCAGGGAGACCTATAATTCACCCCTCCACTTT. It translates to CASSLARETYNSPLHF.

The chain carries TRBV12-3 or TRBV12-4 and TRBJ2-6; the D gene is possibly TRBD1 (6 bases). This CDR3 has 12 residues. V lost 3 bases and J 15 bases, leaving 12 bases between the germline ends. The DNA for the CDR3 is TGTGCCAGCAGTTTTGGGACATCTCCCCTGACTTTC. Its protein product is CASSFGTSPLTF.

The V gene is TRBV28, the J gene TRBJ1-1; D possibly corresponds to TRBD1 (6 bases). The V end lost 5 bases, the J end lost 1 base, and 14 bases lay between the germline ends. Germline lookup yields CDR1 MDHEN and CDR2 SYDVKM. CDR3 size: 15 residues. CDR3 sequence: CASSLPTGRNTEAFF. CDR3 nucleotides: TGTGCCAGCAGTCTCCCGACAGGCCGGAACACTGAAGCTTTCTTT.

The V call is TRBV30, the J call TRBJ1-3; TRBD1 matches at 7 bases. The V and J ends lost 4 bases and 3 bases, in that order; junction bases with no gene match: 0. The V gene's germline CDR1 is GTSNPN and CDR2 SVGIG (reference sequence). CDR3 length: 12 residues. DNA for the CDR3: TGTGCCTGGACAGGGGGTGGAAACACCATATATTTT. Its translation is CAWTGGGNTIYF.

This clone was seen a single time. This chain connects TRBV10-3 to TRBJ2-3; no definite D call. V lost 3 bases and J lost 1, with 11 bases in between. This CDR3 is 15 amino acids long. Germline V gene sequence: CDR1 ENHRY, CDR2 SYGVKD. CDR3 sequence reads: CAISEPGLGTDTQYF. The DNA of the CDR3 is TGTGCCATCAGTGAACCGGGTCTGGGCACAGATACGCAGTATTTT.

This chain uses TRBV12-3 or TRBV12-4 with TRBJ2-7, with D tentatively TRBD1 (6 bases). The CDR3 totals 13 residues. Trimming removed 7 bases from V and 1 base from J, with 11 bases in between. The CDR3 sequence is CASNRDGSYEQYF. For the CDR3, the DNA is TGTGCCAGCAACAGGGACGGGTCCTACGAGCAGTACTTC.

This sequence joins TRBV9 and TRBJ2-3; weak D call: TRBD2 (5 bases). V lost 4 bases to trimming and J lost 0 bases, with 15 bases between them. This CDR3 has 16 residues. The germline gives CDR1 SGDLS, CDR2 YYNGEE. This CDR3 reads CASSPRSRESTDTQYF. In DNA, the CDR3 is TGTGCCAGCAGCCCCAGGAGCCGGGAAAGCACAGATACGCAGTATTTT.

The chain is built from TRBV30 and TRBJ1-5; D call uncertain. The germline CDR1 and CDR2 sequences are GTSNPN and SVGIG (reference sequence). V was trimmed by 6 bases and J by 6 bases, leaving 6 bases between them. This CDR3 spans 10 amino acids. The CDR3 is CACGSQPQHF. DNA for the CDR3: TGTGCCTGCGGGTCTCAGCCCCAGCATTTT.

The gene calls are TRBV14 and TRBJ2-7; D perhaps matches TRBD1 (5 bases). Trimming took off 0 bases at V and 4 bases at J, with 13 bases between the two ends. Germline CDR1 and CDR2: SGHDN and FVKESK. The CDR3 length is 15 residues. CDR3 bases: TGTGCCAGCAGCCAAGATCGTCAGGGAACTTACGAGCAGTACTTC. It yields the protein CASSQDRQGTYEQYF.

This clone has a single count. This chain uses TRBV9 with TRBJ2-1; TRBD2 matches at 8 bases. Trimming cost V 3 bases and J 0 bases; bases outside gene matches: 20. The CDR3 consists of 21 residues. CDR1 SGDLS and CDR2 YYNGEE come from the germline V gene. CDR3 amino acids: CASSGRLAAGELSDSYNEQFF. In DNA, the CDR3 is TGTGCCAGCAGCGGCCGGCTCGCAGCGGGGGAGCTCAGCGACTCCTACAATGAGCAGTTCTTC.

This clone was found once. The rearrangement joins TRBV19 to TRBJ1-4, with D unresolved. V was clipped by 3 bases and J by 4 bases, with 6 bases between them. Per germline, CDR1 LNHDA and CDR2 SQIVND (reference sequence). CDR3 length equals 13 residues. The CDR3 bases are TGTGCCAGTAGTATCCACGGTAATGAAAAACTGTTTTTT. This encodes CASSIHGNEKLFF.

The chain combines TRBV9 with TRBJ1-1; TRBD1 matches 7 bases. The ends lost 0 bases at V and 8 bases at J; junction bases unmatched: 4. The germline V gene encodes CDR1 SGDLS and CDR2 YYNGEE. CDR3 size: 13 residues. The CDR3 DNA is TGTGCCAGCAGCGTAGGGACAGGACTCGAAGCTTTCTTT. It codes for CASSVGTGLEAFF. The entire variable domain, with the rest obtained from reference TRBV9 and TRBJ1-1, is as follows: DSGVTQTPKHLITATGQRVTLRCSPRSGDLSVYWYQQSLDQGLQFLIQYYNGEERAKGNILERFSAQQFPDLHSELNLSSLELGDSALYFCASSVGTGLEAFFGQGTRLTVV.

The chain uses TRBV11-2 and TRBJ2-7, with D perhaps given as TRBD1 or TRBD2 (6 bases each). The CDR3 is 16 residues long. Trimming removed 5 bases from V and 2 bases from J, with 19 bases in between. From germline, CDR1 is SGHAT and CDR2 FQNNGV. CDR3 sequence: CASSPDFGRGPYEQYF. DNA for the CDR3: TGTGCCAGCAGCCCGGACTTCGGACGGGGGCCCTACGAGCAGTACTTC. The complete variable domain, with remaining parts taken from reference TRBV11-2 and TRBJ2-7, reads EAGVAQSPRYKIIEKRQSVAFWCNPISGHATLYWYQQILGQGPKLLIQFQNNGVVDDSQLPKDRFSAERLKGVDSTLKIQPAKLEDSAVYLCASSPDFGRGPYEQYFGPGTRLTVT.

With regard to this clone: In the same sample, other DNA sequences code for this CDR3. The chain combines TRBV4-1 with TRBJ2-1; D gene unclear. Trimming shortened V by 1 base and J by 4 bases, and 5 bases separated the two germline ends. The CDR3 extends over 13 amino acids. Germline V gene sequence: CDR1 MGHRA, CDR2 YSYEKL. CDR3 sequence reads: CASSQGLYNEQFF. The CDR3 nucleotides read TGCGCCAGCAGCCAAGGCCTTTACAATGAGCAGTTCTTC.